These T cell receptor beta chains were read from a single sample in a study of CD4 and CD8 cells across lung adenocarcinoma regions. From the PCR reads, TCRdb called clonotypes with MiXCR, one entry per CDR3 protein. This table holds 4,500 to 6,500 distinct CDR3 sequences, around two thirds found once. The sample taken for sequencing was CD4+ T cells from the center of a lung tumor. The source is a female donor with lung adenocarcinoma. The CD4 and CD8 labels of this study may be unreliable. CDR3s include the opening cysteine and the closing phenylalanine or tryptophan.

v_call: TRBV12-3/TRBV12-4; cdr3_aa: CASMVQGRDIQYF
v_call: TRBV20-1; cdr3_aa: CSARGHRDGAGELFF
v_call: TRBV6-1; cdr3_aa: CASSRDYQYGYTF
v_call: TRBV6-1; cdr3_aa: CASRVLPGKDIQYF
v_call: TRBV12-3/TRBV12-4; cdr3_aa: CASSPRTGLNTEAFF
v_call: TRBV11-1; cdr3_aa: CASSLGRSSYNEQFF
v_call: TRBV6-1; cdr3_aa: CASSGQTTGASYEQYF
v_call: TRBV6-1; cdr3_aa: CASTPGDTPFEQYF
v_call: TRBV6-1; cdr3_aa: CASSRQSGSNLYEQFF
v_call: TRBV6-5; cdr3_aa: CASVSGRTDTQYF
v_call: TRBV4-1; cdr3_aa: CASSRQIGDYEAFF
v_call: TRBV7-6; cdr3_aa: CASSLVNYKETQYF
v_call: TRBV6-1; cdr3_aa: CASSEVDSYNEQFF
v_call: TRBV6-8; cdr3_aa: CASRTTGDINEKLFF
v_call: TRBV6-5; cdr3_aa: CASSYSGPGELFF
v_call: TRBV7-2; cdr3_aa: CASSTRTGGGYTF
v_call: TRBV7-2; cdr3_aa: CASSARGGGGTNMQYF
v_call: TRBV12-3/TRBV12-4; cdr3_aa: CASSRNYEQYF
v_call: TRBV12-3/TRBV12-4; cdr3_aa: CASNLAGFNSPLHF
v_call: TRBV7-6; cdr3_aa: CASSQGGTSSYNEQFF
v_call: TRBV6-5; cdr3_aa: CASSYSRPGTGEKLFF
v_call: TRBV7-6; cdr3_aa: CASSLGPAGAGDTQYF
v_call: TRBV6-1; cdr3_aa: CASSRTGTGGRDTQYF
v_call: TRBV7-8; cdr3_aa: CASSLDRIGKGQETQYF
v_call: TRBV6-5; cdr3_aa: CASSYAARGVYEQYF
v_call: TRBV29-1; cdr3_aa: CSVAAGPSEQYF
v_call: TRBV12-3/TRBV12-4; cdr3_aa: CASSLALGQGPYNEQFF
v_call: TRBV19; cdr3_aa: CASNPSAGLNTGELFF
v_call: TRBV6-1; cdr3_aa: CASSQLARVRGKDTQYF
v_call: TRBV14; cdr3_aa: CASSPLDGLNTEAFF
v_call: TRBV12-3/TRBV12-4; cdr3_aa: CASSAPGQGVTQFF
v_call: TRBV6-5; cdr3_aa: CASSFGSSYEQYF
v_call: TRBV7-2; cdr3_aa: CASSPGVYNEQFF
v_call: TRBV5-1; cdr3_aa: CASSLDGTPPSYNEQFF
v_call: TRBV6-1; cdr3_aa: CASAENSGSPYEQYF
v_call: TRBV6-1; cdr3_aa: CARGLGGRDPETQYF
v_call: TRBV11-3; cdr3_aa: CASSENQETQYF
v_call: TRBV11-2; cdr3_aa: CASSLRGQGAHEQYF
v_call: TRBV12-3/TRBV12-4; cdr3_aa: CASSFRPEETQYF
v_call: TRBV10-1; cdr3_aa: CASSGGPGYGGQYETQFF
v_call: TRBV6-1; cdr3_aa: CASSEPGQGETQYF
v_call: TRBV3-1; cdr3_aa: CASSLGLGSYNEQFF
v_call: TRBV7-2; cdr3_aa: CASSRGQGTNTEAFF
v_call: TRBV6-1; cdr3_aa: CASSSGTGGGPLSTDTQYF
v_call: TRBV6-5; cdr3_aa: CASRLAASYNEQFF
v_call: TRBV6-1; cdr3_aa: CASRAGTSGLRSGNEQFF
v_call: TRBV10-3; cdr3_aa: CAIRRTSGRQETQYF
v_call: TRBV6-1; cdr3_aa: CASRLTGLSSPLHF
v_call: TRBV6-1; cdr3_aa: CASIPRQGAGGANVLTF
v_call: TRBV6-1; cdr3_aa: CASSVSSGRHNEQFF
v_call: TRBV6-1; cdr3_aa: CASSPGTTEVEQYF
v_call: TRBV6-1; cdr3_aa: CATRNRGPNTEAFF
v_call: TRBV11-2; cdr3_aa: CASSSTGGYEQYF
v_call: TRBV10-3; cdr3_aa: CATLSGQGYEQYF
v_call: TRBV11-3; cdr3_aa: CASSPGTGQETQYF
v_call: TRBV11-3; cdr3_aa: CASSLEGTGIAYEQYF
v_call: TRBV6-1; cdr3_aa: CASSPRQGAADIQYF
v_call: TRBV6-1; cdr3_aa: CASSFSSGSYGEQFF
v_call: TRBV10-3; cdr3_aa: CATGGLAGGGEQYF